This T cell receptor (beta chain) was identified in a study of vaccination and CD4 T cells after COVID-19. Concerning this clonotype itself: Antigen unknown.

As for treatment: approximately nine-day PBMC culture with coronavirus spike peptide pools or control peptides (ViraFEST assay). Germline CDR1 and CDR2: KGHSH and LQKENI. V was clipped by 2 bases and J by 0 bases, with 12 bases between them. The CDR3 spans 16 residues. An Oncomine TCR Beta short-read assay was used to sequence the DNA from cultured CD4+ T cells. TCRdb re-derived calls from the PCR reads in MiXCR, one entry per CDR3 protein. Seen here are about 20,000 distinct CDR3 sequences, just under 45% observed once, and the top ten hold approximately 15%. The sample consisted of CD4+ T cells from blood, cultured in vitro. The chain couples TRBV18 to TRBJ2-3; D is unclear. This TCR was recovered from a human donor who had recovered from COVID-19. The CDR3 DNA reads as TGTGCCAGCTCACCAGAATTCATGGACAGCACAGATACGCAGTATTTT. As protein: CASSPEFMDSTDTQYF. The variable domain in full, with the rest retrieved from reference TRBV18 and TRBJ2-3, is NAGVMQNPRHLVRRRGQEARLRCSPMKGHSHVYWYRQLPEEGLKFMVYLQKENIIDESGMPKERFSAEFPKEGPSILRIQQVVRGDSAAYFCASSPEFMDSTDTQYFGPGTRLTVL.